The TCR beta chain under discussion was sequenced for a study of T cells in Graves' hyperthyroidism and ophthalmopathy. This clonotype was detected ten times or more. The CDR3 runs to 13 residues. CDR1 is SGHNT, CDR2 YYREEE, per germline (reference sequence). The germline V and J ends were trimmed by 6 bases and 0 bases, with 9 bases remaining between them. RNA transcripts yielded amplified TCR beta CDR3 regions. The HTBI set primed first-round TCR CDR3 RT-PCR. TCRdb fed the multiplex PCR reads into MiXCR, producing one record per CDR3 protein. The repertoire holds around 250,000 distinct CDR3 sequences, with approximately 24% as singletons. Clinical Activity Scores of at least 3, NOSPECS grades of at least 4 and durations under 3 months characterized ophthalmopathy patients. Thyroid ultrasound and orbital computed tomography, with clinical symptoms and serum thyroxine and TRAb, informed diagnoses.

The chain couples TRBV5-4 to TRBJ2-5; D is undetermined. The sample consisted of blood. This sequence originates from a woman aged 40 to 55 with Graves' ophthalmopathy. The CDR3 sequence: CASNSFHQETQYF. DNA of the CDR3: TGTGCCAGCAATAGTTTCCACCAAGAGACCCAGTACTTC.